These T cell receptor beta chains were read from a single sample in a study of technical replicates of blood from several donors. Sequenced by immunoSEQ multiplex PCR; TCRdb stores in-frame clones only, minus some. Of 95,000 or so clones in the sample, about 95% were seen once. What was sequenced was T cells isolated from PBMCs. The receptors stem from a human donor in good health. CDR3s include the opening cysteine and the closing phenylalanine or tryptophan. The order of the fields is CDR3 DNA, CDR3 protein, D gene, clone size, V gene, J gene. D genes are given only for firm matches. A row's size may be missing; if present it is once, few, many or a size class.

cdr3_nt: TGTGCCAGCCGAAACAGGGTCGAGTATGGCTACACCTTC; cdr3_aa: CASRNRVEYGYTF; d_call: -; clone_size: -; v_call: TRBV27; j_call: TRBJ1-2
cdr3_nt: TGTGCCAGCAGTGAAGGAGGGACCTACGAGCAGTACTTC; cdr3_aa: CASSEGGTYEQYF; d_call: -; clone_size: -; v_call: TRBV6-1; j_call: TRBJ2-7
cdr3_nt: TGTGCCAGTAATCGGGACAGGGAGGACTACGAGCAGTACTTC; cdr3_aa: CASNRDREDYEQYF; d_call: TRBD1; clone_size: -; v_call: TRBV19; j_call: TRBJ2-7
cdr3_nt: TGTGCCAGCAGTTACCTGACAGGTTCCTACGAGCAGTACTTC; cdr3_aa: CASSYLTGSYEQYF; d_call: -; clone_size: -; v_call: TRBV28; j_call: TRBJ2-7
cdr3_nt: TGTGCTAGCAGCTTTGGGACCGGACTAGGCATGACCACAGATACGCAGTATTTT; cdr3_aa: CASSFGTGLGMTTDTQYF; d_call: TRBD2; clone_size: -; v_call: TRBV7-7; j_call: TRBJ2-3
cdr3_nt: TGTGCCAGCAGAGGGACTAGTCTGAACACCGGGGAGCTGTTTTTT; cdr3_aa: CASRGTSLNTGELFF; d_call: TRBD2; clone_size: -; v_call: TRBV2; j_call: TRBJ2-2
cdr3_nt: TGCGCCAGCAGCCAAGAAGCTTATCAGAGACTAGCGGGCTCTCACAATGAGCAGTTCTTC; cdr3_aa: CASSQEAYQRLAGSHNEQFF; d_call: TRBD2; clone_size: -; v_call: TRBV4-1; j_call: TRBJ2-1
cdr3_nt: TGCGCCAGCAGTTTGAGGGGGCAAGCCGGGGAGCTGTTTTTT; cdr3_aa: CASSLRGQAGELFF; d_call: TRBD1; clone_size: -; v_call: TRBV4-1; j_call: TRBJ2-2
cdr3_nt: TGTGCCAGCAGCAATATCGGGGGGGTCCCTGACTACGAGCAGTACTTC; cdr3_aa: CASSNIGGVPDYEQYF; d_call: -; clone_size: once; v_call: TRBV21-1; j_call: TRBJ2-7
cdr3_nt: TGTGCCATCAGGGGACTAGCGGGAGTGGGTAGAGATACGCAGTATTTT; cdr3_aa: CAIRGLAGVGRDTQYF; d_call: TRBD2; clone_size: -; v_call: TRBV10-3; j_call: TRBJ2-3
cdr3_nt: TGTGCCAGTTCGAACACAGGGGAACAGGGGGGAGATACGCAGTATTTT; cdr3_aa: CASSNTGEQGGDTQYF; d_call: TRBD1; clone_size: -; v_call: TRBV19; j_call: TRBJ2-3
cdr3_nt: TGTGCCAGCAGCTTGGTTGGCCGCACCGGGGAGCTGTTTTTT; cdr3_aa: CASSLVGRTGELFF; d_call: -; clone_size: -; v_call: TRBV5-4; j_call: TRBJ2-2
cdr3_nt: TGCGCCAGCAGCTTGGTTCAAGGGGTGGTGACTGAAGCTTTCTTT; cdr3_aa: CASSLVQGVVTEAFF; d_call: -; clone_size: few; v_call: TRBV5-1; j_call: TRBJ1-1
cdr3_nt: TGCGCCAGCAGCCAAGAGGGGGCGAGGGGCAATGAGCAGTTCTTC; cdr3_aa: CASSQEGARGNEQFF; d_call: -; clone_size: -; v_call: TRBV4-1; j_call: TRBJ2-1
cdr3_nt: TGCGCCAGCAGCCAAATACCCAGGCAAGAGACCCAGTACTTC; cdr3_aa: CASSQIPRQETQYF; d_call: -; clone_size: -; v_call: TRBV4-3; j_call: TRBJ2-5
cdr3_nt: TGTGCCAGCAGTCAAGTACAGGGGGACTATGGCTACACCTTC; cdr3_aa: CASSQVQGDYGYTF; d_call: TRBD1; clone_size: -; v_call: TRBV28; j_call: TRBJ1-2
cdr3_nt: TGTGCCAGCAGTGAACCCCCCGGCAGGGGCAGCAGAGAGACCCAGTACTTC; cdr3_aa: CASSEPPGRGSRETQYF; d_call: -; clone_size: -; v_call: TRBV25-1; j_call: TRBJ2-5
cdr3_nt: TGTGCCAGCAGCGCAGGAGCGGGAGCGGCTTTGGATTTT; cdr3_aa: CASSAGAGAALDF; d_call: TRBD2; clone_size: -; v_call: TRBV9; j_call: TRBJ2-3
cdr3_nt: TGTGCCAGTAGTATAGCCGTGGTCTATAGCAATCAGCCCCAGCATTTT; cdr3_aa: CASSIAVVYSNQPQHF; d_call: -; clone_size: -; v_call: TRBV19; j_call: TRBJ1-5
cdr3_nt: TGTGCCAGCAGTTCCGCAGGGGGCGAGCAGTACTTC; cdr3_aa: CASSSAGGEQYF; d_call: TRBD1; clone_size: -; v_call: TRBV6-5; j_call: TRBJ2-7
cdr3_nt: TGTGCCAGCAGCTCCTTCGGCGGAGAGCAGTTCTTC; cdr3_aa: CASSSFGGEQFF; d_call: -; clone_size: -; v_call: TRBV7-2; j_call: TRBJ2-1
cdr3_nt: TGTGCCAGCAGTGAGTTTCAGGGCGGCAATCAGCCCCAGCATTTT; cdr3_aa: CASSEFQGGNQPQHF; d_call: -; clone_size: once; v_call: TRBV2; j_call: TRBJ1-5
cdr3_nt: TGTGCTAGCAGCTTAGAAGTAGCGGGGGTCACGGGGTTTTACAATGAGCAGTTCTTC; cdr3_aa: CASSLEVAGVTGFYNEQFF; d_call: TRBD2; clone_size: -; v_call: TRBV7-7; j_call: TRBJ2-1
cdr3_nt: TGTGCCAGCAGGGCTAGCGAGGGGGATACGCAGTATTTT; cdr3_aa: CASRASEGDTQYF; d_call: -; clone_size: -; v_call: TRBV2; j_call: TRBJ2-3
cdr3_nt: TGTGCCAGCAGCAAGGGACTAGAAGGGAACGAGCAGTACTTC; cdr3_aa: CASSKGLEGNEQYF; d_call: TRBD2; clone_size: -; v_call: TRBV7-9; j_call: TRBJ2-7
cdr3_nt: TGTGCCAGCAGTTACCTAAGCTCCTACAATGAGCAGTTCTTC; cdr3_aa: CASSYLSSYNEQFF; d_call: -; clone_size: -; v_call: TRBV6-5; j_call: TRBJ2-1
cdr3_nt: TGTGCCAGCAGCTTGGAGGGGACAGCAAAGTATGGCTACACCTTC; cdr3_aa: CASSLEGTAKYGYTF; d_call: TRBD1; clone_size: -; v_call: TRBV5-5; j_call: TRBJ1-2
cdr3_nt: TGTGCCAGCAGCTTAGATAGGAGCTCCTATAATTCACCCCTCCACTTT; cdr3_aa: CASSLDRSSYNSPLHF; d_call: -; clone_size: -; v_call: TRBV13; j_call: TRBJ1-6
cdr3_nt: TGTGCTAGTGGTTTGGGTACTAGCGGCTTCAGGGGGTACGAGCAGTACTTC; cdr3_aa: CASGLGTSGFRGYEQYF; d_call: -; clone_size: -; v_call: TRBV12-5; j_call: TRBJ2-7
cdr3_nt: TGTGCTAGTGGTTCGCCTCCTCCAGGGGGCAGGGCTGAAGCTTTCTTT; cdr3_aa: CASGSPPPGGRAEAFF; d_call: TRBD1; clone_size: -; v_call: TRBV12-5; j_call: TRBJ1-1
cdr3_nt: TGTGCCAGCTCGCCCGACAGAGTAACTGAAGCTTTCTTT; cdr3_aa: CASSPDRVTEAFF; d_call: -; clone_size: -; v_call: TRBV18; j_call: TRBJ1-1
cdr3_nt: TGTGCTAGCAGCTTAAACATAAACACTGAAGCTTTCTTT; cdr3_aa: CASSLNINTEAFF; d_call: -; clone_size: few; v_call: TRBV7-7; j_call: TRBJ1-1
cdr3_nt: TGTGCCAGCAGCTTAGGCGTTACCTACGAGCAGTACTTC; cdr3_aa: CASSLGVTYEQYF; d_call: -; clone_size: -; v_call: TRBV11-2; j_call: TRBJ2-7
cdr3_nt: TGCGCCAGCAGCCAAGTTTCCGGGAGCTCTGGGGCCAACGTCCTGACTTTC; cdr3_aa: CASSQVSGSSGANVLTF; d_call: -; clone_size: -; v_call: TRBV4-3; j_call: TRBJ2-6
cdr3_nt: TGTGCCAGCAGCCGACTACCGGGACTCGGAGGTTACGAGCAGTACTTC; cdr3_aa: CASSRLPGLGGYEQYF; d_call: -; clone_size: -; v_call: TRBV4-2; j_call: TRBJ2-7
cdr3_nt: TGTGCCAGCAGCCTTAGCGGGAGGGCCTACTACGAGCAGTACTTC; cdr3_aa: CASSLSGRAYYEQYF; d_call: TRBD2; clone_size: -; v_call: TRBV16; j_call: TRBJ2-7
cdr3_nt: TGTGCCAGCAGCCCGGGACTAGGGTTTGAGCAGTTCTTC; cdr3_aa: CASSPGLGFEQFF; d_call: TRBD2; clone_size: -; v_call: TRBV5-4; j_call: TRBJ2-1
cdr3_nt: TGTGCCAGCAGCCGACTAGTCCCTGATACGCAGTATTTT; cdr3_aa: CASSRLVPDTQYF; d_call: -; clone_size: -; v_call: TRBV6-5; j_call: TRBJ2-3
cdr3_nt: TGCGCCAGCAGCCAGGGGCCGGGCCCCGAGGGCTACACCTTC; cdr3_aa: CASSQGPGPEGYTF; d_call: -; clone_size: -; v_call: TRBV4-1; j_call: TRBJ1-2
cdr3_nt: TGTGCCAGCAGCTCGAACCCGGGACAGGGGGGGGAGCAGTACTTC; cdr3_aa: CASSSNPGQGGEQYF; d_call: TRBD1; clone_size: -; v_call: TRBV5-6; j_call: TRBJ2-7
cdr3_nt: TGTGCCAGCAGCCTCTTCCGGGACACTGAAGCTTTCTTT; cdr3_aa: CASSLFRDTEAFF; d_call: -; clone_size: -; v_call: TRBV9; j_call: TRBJ1-1
cdr3_nt: TGTGCCAGTAGTGAAGTGGGGACACCCCAGCATTTT; cdr3_aa: CASSEVGTPQHF; d_call: -; clone_size: -; v_call: TRBV19; j_call: TRBJ1-5
cdr3_nt: TGTGCCAGCAGTTTAGCAGGTAAACGGACAGGAGCCAATCAGCCCCAGCATTTT; cdr3_aa: CASSLAGKRTGANQPQHF; d_call: TRBD1; clone_size: -; v_call: TRBV28; j_call: TRBJ1-5
cdr3_nt: TGTGCCAGCAGCCCAATCGGGGAGCTGTTTTTT; cdr3_aa: CASSPIGELFF; d_call: -; clone_size: -; v_call: TRBV7-2; j_call: TRBJ2-2
cdr3_nt: TGTGCCAGCAGCTTGGTGCCAGGGCAGGGCACTGAAGCTTTCTTT; cdr3_aa: CASSLVPGQGTEAFF; d_call: -; clone_size: -; v_call: TRBV5-5; j_call: TRBJ1-1
cdr3_nt: TGTGCCAGCAGCGTAGGTGCCAGGGCCTATGGCTACACCTTC; cdr3_aa: CASSVGARAYGYTF; d_call: -; clone_size: -; v_call: TRBV9; j_call: TRBJ1-2
cdr3_nt: TGTGCCAGTATTGGACAGAGACGAGATAGTACTAACTATGGCTACACCTTC; cdr3_aa: CASIGQRRDSTNYGYTF; d_call: -; clone_size: -; v_call: TRBV19; j_call: TRBJ1-2
cdr3_nt: TGTGCCAGCAGCCTCGGGACTAGCGTGTTTGGAGATACGCAGTATTTT; cdr3_aa: CASSLGTSVFGDTQYF; d_call: TRBD2; clone_size: -; v_call: TRBV5-6; j_call: TRBJ2-3
cdr3_nt: TGTGCCAGCAGTTCCCTACAACAGGGTATCTTGACCCTGACCTTC; cdr3_aa: CASSSLQQGILTLTF; d_call: -; clone_size: -; v_call: TRBV28; j_call: TRBJ1-2
cdr3_nt: TGTGCCAGCATGGCGGTATATGGCTACACCTTC; cdr3_aa: CASMAVYGYTF; d_call: -; clone_size: -; v_call: TRBV6-1; j_call: TRBJ1-2
cdr3_nt: TGTGCCAGCAGTGAATTAACTAGCGGCCCTTCAGATACGCAGTATTTT; cdr3_aa: CASSELTSGPSDTQYF; d_call: TRBD2; clone_size: -; v_call: TRBV2; j_call: TRBJ2-3
cdr3_nt: TGTGCCAGCAGTTCGGCGACAGGAATCAATCAGCCCCAGCATTTT; cdr3_aa: CASSSATGINQPQHF; d_call: -; clone_size: -; v_call: TRBV28; j_call: TRBJ1-5
cdr3_nt: TGTGCCAGCAGTAGGGGCCCGGCGGGAGGATCCTACAATGAGCAGTTCTTC; cdr3_aa: CASSRGPAGGSYNEQFF; d_call: TRBD2; clone_size: -; v_call: TRBV27; j_call: TRBJ2-1
cdr3_nt: TGTGCCAGCAGCCCAAAAAGGATTGGGAGTATCTACGAGCAGTACTTC; cdr3_aa: CASSPKRIGSIYEQYF; d_call: -; clone_size: -; v_call: TRBV7-8; j_call: TRBJ2-7
cdr3_nt: TGTGCCAGCAGCCTACAGGGCTTCGGGGAGACCCAGTACTTC; cdr3_aa: CASSLQGFGETQYF; d_call: -; clone_size: -; v_call: TRBV7-9; j_call: TRBJ2-5
cdr3_nt: TGTGCCAGCAGACCGACTAGCGGGGTTTACAATGAGCAGTTCTTC; cdr3_aa: CASRPTSGVYNEQFF; d_call: TRBD2; clone_size: -; v_call: TRBV7-9; j_call: TRBJ2-1
cdr3_nt: TGTGCCAGCAGTGGGACTAGCGGGAGTGGATACAATGAGCAGTTCTTC; cdr3_aa: CASSGTSGSGYNEQFF; d_call: TRBD2; clone_size: -; v_call: TRBV6-1; j_call: TRBJ2-1